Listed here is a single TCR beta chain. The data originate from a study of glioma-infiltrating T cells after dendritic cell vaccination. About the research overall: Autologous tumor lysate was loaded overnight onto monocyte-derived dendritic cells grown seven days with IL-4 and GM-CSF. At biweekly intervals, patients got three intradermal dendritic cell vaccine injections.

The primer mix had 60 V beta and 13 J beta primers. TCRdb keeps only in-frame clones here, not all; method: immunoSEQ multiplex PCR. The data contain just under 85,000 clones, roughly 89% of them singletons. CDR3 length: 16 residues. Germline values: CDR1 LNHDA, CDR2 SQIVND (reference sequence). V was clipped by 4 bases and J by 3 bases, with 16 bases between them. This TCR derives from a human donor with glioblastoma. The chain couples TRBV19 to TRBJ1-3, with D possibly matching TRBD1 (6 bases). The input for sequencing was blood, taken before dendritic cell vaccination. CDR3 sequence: CASSKETGYRGNTIYF. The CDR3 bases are TGTGCCAGTAGTAAGGAAACAGGGTACCGTGGAAACACCATATATTTT.